The 28 T cell receptor beta chains listed next were all sequenced from one sample in a study of chemoradiotherapy in HPV16-positive cancers. Measured with immunoSEQ multiplex PCR; TCRdb has only the in-frame clones, and not every one. This table has tens of thousands of clones, under 95% appearing once. Sequenced here: blood, sampled from a patient who underwent chemoradiotherapy. Every receptor here comes from a human donor with HPV-associated anogenital cancer.

This clone has a single count. The V gene is TRBV18, the J gene TRBJ1-4; D might be TRBD1 (5 bases). There are 15 residues in the CDR3. Germline V gene sequence: CDR1 KGHSH, CDR2 LQKENI. Deletions cut 2 bases from V and 3 bases from J, with 10 bases between. The CDR3 region is CASSPARGANEKLFF. CDR3 nucleotide sequence: TGTGCCAGCTCACCAGCGAGAGGGGCTAATGAAAAACTGTTTTTT.

V is TRBV7-2 and J is TRBJ1-5; no clear D gene. The germline CDR1 and CDR2 sequences are SGHTA and FQGNSA. This CDR3 contains 13 residues. The V end was cut by 5 bases, the J end by 3 bases, with 8 bases between. CDR3 amino acids: CASSPANNQPQHF. The DNA of the CDR3 is TGTGCCAGCAGCCCAGCAAACAATCAGCCCCAGCATTTT.

The chain has TRBV5-1 and TRBJ2-1; 15 bases match TRBD2. The junction had 8 bases not matched to a gene; V was cut back by 4 bases and J by 0 bases. Germline CDR1 reads SGHRS; CDR2 reads YFSETQ. The CDR3 extends over 19 amino acids. CDR3: CASSTSGTSGRPSYNEQFF. The CDR3 DNA reads as TGCGCCAGCAGCACGTCCGGGACTAGCGGGAGGCCCTCCTACAATGAGCAGTTCTTC.

About this clone itself: At one boundary the junction diverges from the germline segment, which might be a read error. The chain links TRBV5-1 to TRBJ1-3; perhaps TRBD1 as D (6 bases). Germline CDR1 and CDR2: SGHRS and YFSETQ. The CDR3 totals 15 residues. CDR3 sequence (DNA): TGCGCCAGCAGGTTGGACAGCCTCTCTGGAAACACCATATATTTT. Its translation: CASRLDSLSGNTIYF.

This rearrangement joins TRBV9 to TRBJ2-3; TRBD1 might be the D (5 bases). Germline CDR1 SGDLS, CDR2 YYNGEE. The V and J ends lost 3 bases and 0 bases respectively, with 11 bases between them. The CDR3 runs 15 residues. The CDR3 reads CASSAGHPSTDTQYF. The CDR3 DNA reads TGTGCCAGCAGCGCCGGACACCCTAGCACAGATACGCAGTATTTT. Variable domain in full (rest from reference TRBV9 and TRBJ2-3): DSGVTQTPKHLITATGQRVTLRCSPRSGDLSVYWYQQSLDQGLQFLIQYYNGEERAKGNILERFSAQQFPDLHSELNLSSLELGDSALYFCASSAGHPSTDTQYFGPGTRLTVL.

V gene TRBV9 combines with J gene TRBJ2-6; D remains ambiguous. The V and J ends lost 3 bases and 4 bases respectively, with 8 bases between them. The germline V gene has CDR1 SGDLS and CDR2 YYNGEE. The CDR3 is 14 residues long. The CDR3 nucleotides read TGTGCCAGCAGCGCCCCCAACGGGGCCAACGTCCTGACTTTC. Protein sequence: CASSAPNGANVLTF.

The chain couples TRBV18 to TRBJ2-7; D ambiguous. Trimming removed 0 bases from V and 4 bases from J, with 7 bases in between. Germline CDR1 is KGHSH and CDR2 is LQKENI. The CDR3 has 13 amino acids. The CDR3 DNA reads as TGTGCCAGCTCACCACCTAACAGTTACGAGCAGTACTTC. Encoded protein: CASSPPNSYEQYF.

J is TRBJ2-7 and V is TRBV4-1; D may be TRBD2 (5 bases). The CDR3 spans 15 residues. Germline-derived CDR1 and CDR2 are MGHRA and YSYEKL. Trimming removed 1 base from V and 3 bases from J, with 13 bases in between. The CDR3, as DNA: TGCGCCAGCAGCCAAGGGGGTGGACTGAACTACGAGCAGTACTTC. It codes for CASSQGGGLNYEQYF.

The chain recombines TRBV7-8 with TRBJ2-3; 9 bases match TRBD2. CDR3 length: 14 amino acids. Germline V lookup: CDR1 SGHVS, CDR2 FQNEAQ. Losses at the gene ends were 4 bases for V and 6 bases for J; bases not matched to a gene: 5. The DNA of the CDR3 is TGTGCCAGCAGCTCTGGGACTAGCCCGGATACGCAGTATTTT. Encoded protein: CASSSGTSPDTQYF.

This chain uses TRBV2 with TRBJ2-5; 7 bases agree with TRBD2. The CDR3 sequence is 16 residues long. The V gene's germline CDR1 is SNHLY and CDR2 FYNNEI. J lost 1 base, V lost 8 bases, and 13 bases had no gene match. The CDR3 loop reads CASFLASGDLQETQYF. CDR3 coding DNA: TGTGCCAGCTTCCTTGCCAGCGGGGATCTCCAAGAGACCCAGTACTTC.

In this sample, this clone turned up once. This chain joins TRBV19 and TRBJ2-3; no firm D call. This CDR3 has 14 amino acids. V was clipped by 5 bases and J by 4 bases, with 13 bases between them. Germline V gene data show CDR1 as LNHDA and CDR2 as SQIVND (reference sequence). The CDR3 region has the DNA TGTGCCAGTAGTTTTGGGCCTCGGGCAGATACGCAGTATTTT. This translates into CASSFGPRADTQYF.

The chain links TRBV30 to TRBJ1-3; D unclear. V shed 0 bases and J shed 7 bases, with 7 bases lying between them. Germline V CDR1 and CDR2: GTSNPN, SVGIG (reference sequence). The CDR3 contains 12 residues. For the CDR3, the DNA is TGTGCCTGGAGTGTACGGCGGAACACCATATATTTT. Its translation is CAWSVRRNTIYF.

This chain joins TRBV5-4 and TRBJ2-5; D unresolved. CDR1 is SGHNT, CDR2 YYREEE, per germline (reference sequence). The CDR3 extends over 14 amino acids. V lost 5 bases, J lost 1 base, and 12 bases lay in between. The CDR3 sequence: CASREANTQETQYF. The CDR3 bases are TGTGCCAGCAGAGAGGCCAACACCCAAGAGACCCAGTACTTC.

In this sample, this clone turned up once. The gene calls are TRBV6-6 and TRBJ1-2, with D perhaps matching TRBD1 (5 bases). CDR1 is MNHNY, CDR2 SVGAGI, per germline (reference sequence). The CDR3 spans 13 residues. The germline V and J ends were trimmed by 5 bases and 3 bases, with 10 bases remaining between them. DNA for the CDR3: TGTGCCAGCAGTAACAGGATGGACTATGGCTACACCTTC. Amino acids: CASSNRMDYGYTF.

This chain uses TRBV9 with TRBJ2-3; TRBD2 is a possible D gene (5 bases). Germline lookup yields CDR1 SGDLS and CDR2 YYNGEE. The ends were cut back, 4 bases at V and 0 bases at J, with 15 bases in the middle. The CDR3 has 16 amino acids. For the CDR3, the DNA is TGTGCCAGCAGCCGACTAACTCGTCCTAGCACAGATACGCAGTATTTT. It codes for CASSRLTRPSTDTQYF. Combining the CDR3 with reference TRBV9 and TRBJ2-3 gives the whole variable domain DSGVTQTPKHLITATGQRVTLRCSPRSGDLSVYWYQQSLDQGLQFLIQYYNGEERAKGNILERFSAQQFPDLHSELNLSSLELGDSALYFCASSRLTRPSTDTQYFGPGTRLTVL.

The chain has TRBV5-1 and TRBJ2-5, with TRBD1 matching 8 bases. Germline V gene sequence: CDR1 SGHRS, CDR2 YFSETQ. There are 14 residues in the CDR3. Unmatched junction bases numbered 0, after V lost 1 base and J lost 1 base. The CDR3 protein is CASSLTGGQETQYF. The CDR3 DNA reads TGCGCCAGCAGCTTGACAGGGGGCCAAGAGACCCAGTACTTC.

The rearrangement joins TRBV9 to TRBJ1-6, with 9 bases aligning to TRBD1. This CDR3 is 15 amino acids long. Losses at the gene ends were 5 bases for V and 9 bases for J; bases not matched to a gene: 9. Germline lookup yields CDR1 SGDLS and CDR2 YYNGEE. The chain's CDR3 is CASSGDRGMGSPLHF. The CDR3 nucleotides read TGTGCCAGCAGTGGAGACAGGGGGATGGGTTCACCCCTCCACTTT. Full variable domain (missing parts from reference TRBV9 and TRBJ1-6): DSGVTQTPKHLITATGQRVTLRCSPRSGDLSVYWYQQSLDQGLQFLIQYYNGEERAKGNILERFSAQQFPDLHSELNLSSLELGDSALYFCASSGDRGMGSPLHFGNGTRLTVT.

The chain combines TRBV4-2 with TRBJ1-2; no definite D call. This CDR3 is 18 amino acids long. Germline V CDR1 and CDR2: LGHNA, YNFKEQ. Trimming cost V 4 bases and J 4 bases, with 25 bases left between them. The CDR3 DNA follows: TGTGCCAGCAGCCCATTCTCTCGGCGGCAGGCGAGCCCCTATGGCTACACCTTC. This translates into CASSPFSRRQASPYGYTF.

The V and J genes are TRBV9 and TRBJ2-2, with D unclear. Germline V lookup: CDR1 SGDLS, CDR2 YYNGEE. V lost 1 base and J lost 6, with 7 bases in between. The length of the CDR3 is 13 residues. Here the CDR3 DNA reads TGTGCCAGCAGCGTAACAATGGCCGGGGAGCTGTTTTTT. Its translation: CASSVTMAGELFF.

V is TRBV7-2 and J is TRBJ2-4; TRBD2 agrees at 9 bases. The CDR3 consists of 14 residues. Trimming at V came to 5 bases and at J to 7 bases, leaving 6 bases not matched to a gene. Germline values: CDR1 SGHTA, CDR2 FQGNSA. The CDR3 coding sequence is TGTGCCAGCAGCACCGGGACTAGCCTCAACATTCAGTACTTC. This sequence encodes CASSTGTSLNIQYF.

This rearrangement joins TRBV5-1 to TRBJ1-2, with TRBD1 matching over 7 bases. V shed 2 bases, J shed 5 bases, and the junction held 9 bases outside the gene matches. CDR1 SGHRS and CDR2 YFSETQ come from the germline V gene. The length of the CDR3 is 15 residues. CDR3 bases: TGCGCCAGCAGCTTACAAGACAGGGCAAAGTATGGCTACACCTTC. As protein: CASSLQDRAKYGYTF. Supplemented by reference TRBV5-1 and TRBJ1-2, the full variable domain reads KAGVTQTPRYLIKTRGQQVTLSCSPISGHRSVSWYQQTPGQGLQFLFEYFSETQRNKGNFPGRFSGRQFSNSRSEMNVSTLELGDSALYLCASSLQDRAKYGYTFGSGTRLTVV.

The chain recombines TRBV7-2 with TRBJ2-7; the D gene is possibly TRBD2 (6 bases). CDR3 length: 17 residues. Per the germline V gene, CDR1 is SGHTA and CDR2 is FQGNSA. V shed 4 bases and J shed 2 bases, with 21 bases lying between them. The CDR3 here is CASSSPVRGGVTYEQYF. CDR3 nucleotide sequence: TGTGCCAGCAGCTCCCCCGTTCGGGGCGGGGTGACCTACGAGCAGTACTTC.

The chain is built from TRBV18 and TRBJ1-1, with TRBD1 matching over 9 bases. Germline V CDR1 and CDR2: KGHSH, LQKENI. The CDR3 covers 14 residues. Trimming removed 6 bases from V and 7 bases from J; junction bases left unmatched: 9. CDR3 sequence: CASSRDRERSEAFF. The CDR3 DNA reads TGTGCCAGCTCCCGGGACAGGGAACGGAGTGAAGCTTTCTTT.

J is TRBJ2-5 and V is TRBV12-5; 8 bases are shared with TRBD1. This CDR3 comprises 15 residues. Germline trimming cut 7 bases from V and 5 bases from J; bases unmatched to any gene: 12. Germline V gene sequence: CDR1 LGHNT, CDR2 FRNRAP. The CDR3 sequence: CASEISGGPSETQYF. CDR3 sequence (DNA): TGTGCTAGTGAAATCTCAGGGGGCCCGAGCGAGACCCAGTACTTC.

V usage is TRBV15 and J usage is TRBJ1-2; possibly TRBD1 for D (6 bases). The CDR3 is 15 amino acids. V was trimmed by 0 bases and J by 8 bases, leaving 16 bases between them. CDR1 is LNHNV, CDR2 YYDKDF, per germline (reference sequence). The CDR3 spells CATSRDLAGDKGYTF. The CDR3 DNA is TGTGCCACCAGCAGAGATCTGGCCGGGGACAAGGGCTACACCTTC.

The chain combines TRBV4-3 with TRBJ1-6, with 8 bases identical to TRBD1. V lost 1 base and J lost 9; bases outside the gene matches: 5. This CDR3 contains 15 residues. Germline CDR1 LGHNA, CDR2 YSLEER. The CDR3 DNA reads as TGCGCCAGCAGCCAAGCCCGGGACAGGTTTTCACCCCTCCACTTT. Translating gives CASSQARDRFSPLHF.

This clone was counted once. The DNA for the CDR3 is TGTGCCAGCAGTGAATATAAGGTAGCGGGGGCCAATGAGCAGTTCTTC. This encodes CASSEYKVAGANEQFF. The chain employs TRBV25-1 and TRBJ2-1; 9 bases are a match to TRBD2. The V gene's germline CDR1 is MGHDK and CDR2 SYGVNS. The CDR3 loop spans 16 amino acids. V shed 0 bases and J 6 bases; nucleotides not matched to a gene: 6.

The chain uses TRBV4-3 and TRBJ1-3, with TRBD1 matching over 10 bases. Per the germline V gene, CDR1 is LGHNA and CDR2 is YSLEER. Trimming took 4 bases from V and 1 from J; bases not matched to a gene: 10. The CDR3 length is 18 residues. DNA for the CDR3: TGCGCCAGCAGCCTGGGGACAGGGGAAGTTTCGTCTGGAAACACCATATATTTT. The encoded protein is CASSLGTGEVSSGNTIYF.